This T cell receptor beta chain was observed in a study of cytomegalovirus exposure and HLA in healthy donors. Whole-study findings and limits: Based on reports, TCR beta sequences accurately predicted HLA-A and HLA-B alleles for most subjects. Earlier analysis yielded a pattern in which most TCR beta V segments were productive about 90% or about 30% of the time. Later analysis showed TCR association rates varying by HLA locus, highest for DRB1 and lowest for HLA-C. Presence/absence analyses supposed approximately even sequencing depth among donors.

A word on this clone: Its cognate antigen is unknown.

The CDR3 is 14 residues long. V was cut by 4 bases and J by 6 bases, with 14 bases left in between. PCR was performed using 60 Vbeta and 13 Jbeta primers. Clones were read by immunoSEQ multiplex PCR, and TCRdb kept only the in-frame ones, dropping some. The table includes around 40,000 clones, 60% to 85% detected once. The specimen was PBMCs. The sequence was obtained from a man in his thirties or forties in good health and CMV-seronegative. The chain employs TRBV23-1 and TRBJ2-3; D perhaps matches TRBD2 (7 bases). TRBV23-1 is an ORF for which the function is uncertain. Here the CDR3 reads CASSRTGRVDTQYF. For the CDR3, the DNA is TGCGCCAGCAGTCGTACAGGGAGGGTGGATACGCAGTATTTT.